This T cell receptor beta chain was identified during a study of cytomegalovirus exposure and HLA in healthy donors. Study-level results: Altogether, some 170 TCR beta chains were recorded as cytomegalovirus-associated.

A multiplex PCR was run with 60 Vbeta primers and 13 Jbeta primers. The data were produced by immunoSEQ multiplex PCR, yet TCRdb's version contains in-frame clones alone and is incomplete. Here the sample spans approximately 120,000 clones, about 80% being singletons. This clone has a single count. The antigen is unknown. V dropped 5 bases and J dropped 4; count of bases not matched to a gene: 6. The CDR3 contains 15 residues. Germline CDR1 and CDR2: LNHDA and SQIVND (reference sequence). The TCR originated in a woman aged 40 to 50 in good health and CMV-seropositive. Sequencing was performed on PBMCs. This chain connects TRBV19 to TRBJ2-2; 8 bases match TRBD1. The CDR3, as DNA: TGTGCCAGTAGTGGCAGGGGGCTGGGCACCGGGGAGCTGTTTTTT. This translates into CASSGRGLGTGELFF.